The rows below give T cell receptor beta chains drawn from one sample of a study of shared clonotypes between healthy human individuals. Only in-frame clones appear in the TCRdb table, and some are missing; sequencing was by immunoSEQ multiplex PCR. The top ten clones hold 0.045% to 0.07% of a sample with a few hundred thousand clones, 97% of them seen once. Input material: naive CD4+ T cells sorted from blood. These TCRs come from a woman in her 30s in good health. Both conserved end residues are part of each CDR3. Each record gives: D gene, V gene, clone size, J gene, CDR3 protein, CDR3 DNA. The D gene is left open where the match is weak. For some rows the clone size is stated as once, few or many, or as a class when expanded; others skip it.

>TRBD2|TRBV4-2|once|TRBJ2-5
CASSSMGLAEIETQYF
TGTGCCAGCAGCTCGATGGGACTAGCGGAAATCGAGACCCAGTACTTC
>TRBD2|TRBV2|NA|TRBJ2-7
CAFWGGGGEQYF
TGTGCCTTCTGGGGGGGTGGAGGCGAGCAGTACTTC
>TRBD1|TRBV19|NA|TRBJ1-5
CASSTRTGGDQPQHF
TGTGCCAGTAGTACCAGGACAGGAGGTGATCAGCCCCAGCATTTT
>TRBD1|TRBV4-2|NA|TRBJ1-1
CASSQRVGPGGTEAFF
TGTGCCAGCAGCCAGCGTGTGGGGCCAGGGGGGACTGAAGCTTTCTTT
>NA|TRBV6-5|NA|TRBJ1-6
CASSYSPVRDSPLHF
TGTGCCAGCAGTTACTCCCCGGTTAGGGATTCACCCCTCCACTTT
>NA|TRBV9|NA|TRBJ2-7
CASSAPRRDEQYF
TGTGCCAGCAGCGCCCCACGGCGCGACGAGCAGTACTTC
>TRBD1|TRBV7-9|NA|TRBJ1-2
CASSGGQGGFGYTF
TGTGCCAGCAGCGGGGGACAGGGAGGGTTTGGCTACACCTTC
>NA|TRBV7-9|NA|TRBJ1-3
CASRDTGNTIYF
TGTGCCAGTAGGGATACTGGAAACACCATATATTTT
>TRBD1|TRBV5-6|NA|TRBJ1-5
CASSSLDRDPNQPQHF
TGTGCCAGCAGCTCGCTTGACAGGGACCCCAATCAGCCCCAGCATTTT
>NA|TRBV28|once|TRBJ2-7
CASSSPQGTYEQYF
TGTGCCAGCAGTTCCCCGCAGGGTACCTACGAGCAGTACTTC
>NA|TRBV28|NA|TRBJ2-1
CASSLSISDNEQFF
TGTGCCAGCAGTTTATCGATATCGGACAATGAGCAGTTCTTC
>TRBD1|TRBV29-1|NA|TRBJ1-1
CSVERDRNTEAFF
TGCAGCGTTGAAAGGGACAGGAACACTGAAGCTTTCTTT
>TRBD2|TRBV29-1|NA|TRBJ2-3
CSVAGLAGVLGRTDTQYF
TGCAGCGTCGCCGGACTAGCGGGAGTATTAGGACGAACAGATACGCAGTATTTT
>TRBD2|TRBV4-2|once|TRBJ2-2
CASSQQNPRLAGGTNTGELFF
TGTGCCAGCAGCCAGCAGAACCCAAGACTAGCGGGAGGGACGAACACCGGGGAGCTGTTTTTT
>NA|TRBV18|NA|TRBJ2-7
CASSGGRSSYEQYF
TGTGCCAGCTCAGGCGGGCGGAGCTCCTACGAGCAGTACTTC
>TRBD1|TRBV7-9|NA|TRBJ1-2
CASSMYRGPYGYTF
TGTGCCAGCAGCATGTACAGGGGACCCTATGGCTACACCTTC
>TRBD1|TRBV28|NA|TRBJ2-1
CAKLGQSGYNEQFF
TGTGCCAAGCTGGGACAGTCAGGGTACAATGAGCAGTTCTTC
>NA|TRBV5-6|NA|TRBJ2-6
CASSLDFRAAGANVLTF
TGTGCCAGCAGCTTGGATTTCAGGGCGGCTGGGGCCAACGTCCTGACTTTC
>TRBD2|TRBV11-3|NA|TRBJ2-3
CASSRGLAGGLSTDTQYF
TGTGCCAGCAGCCGAGGACTAGCGGGAGGTCTTAGCACAGATACGCAGTATTTT
>TRBD2|TRBV28|NA|TRBJ2-2
CASSLMFRLAGGQNTGELFF
TGTGCCAGCAGTTTAATGTTTCGGCTAGCGGGAGGGCAGAACACCGGGGAGCTGTTTTTT
>NA|TRBV6-6|NA|TRBJ1-1
CASSAGPLGGTEAFF
TGTGCCAGCAGTGCGGGCCCCTTAGGAGGCACTGAAGCTTTCTTT
>NA|TRBV5-1|NA|TRBJ2-1
CASSLAAEVDEQFF
TGCGCCAGCAGCTTGGCGGCTGAGGTCGATGAGCAGTTCTTC
>TRBD1|TRBV16|once|TRBJ1-1
CASSYRGLTEAFF
TGTGCCAGCAGCTACAGGGGGCTCACTGAAGCTTTCTTT
>NA|TRBV10-3|NA|TRBJ1-5
CATGQNYQPQHF
TGTGCCACTGGACAGAACTATCAGCCCCAGCATTTT
>NA|TRBV7-9|NA|TRBJ1-3
CASGPGRTSGNTIYF
TGTGCCAGCGGGCCAGGGCGCACCTCTGGAAACACCATATATTTT
>NA|TRBV28|NA|TRBJ1-5
CASSPSGHLTNQPQHF
TGTGCCAGCAGTCCGTCGGGACACTTGACGAATCAGCCCCAGCATTTT
>TRBD2|TRBV7-8|NA|TRBJ2-3
CASSLGRGRTFTDTQYF
TGTGCCAGCAGCTTAGGACGCGGGAGGACTTTCACAGATACGCAGTATTTT
>TRBD1|TRBV11-3|NA|TRBJ1-2
CASSSYSSKGGPDYGYTF
TGTGCCAGCAGCTCGTACTCATCAAAAGGGGGCCCGGACTATGGCTACACCTTC
>NA|TRBV5-4|NA|TRBJ1-5
CASSLGGNSNQPQHF
TGTGCCAGCAGCTTGGGAGGGAATAGCAATCAGCCCCAGCATTTT
>NA|TRBV19|NA|TRBJ2-3
CASSNTGWGTDTQYF
TGTGCCAGTAGTAATACAGGGTGGGGGACAGATACGCAGTATTTT
>TRBD2|TRBV4-1|NA|TRBJ2-2
CASSQVAGTDTGELFF
TGCGCCAGCAGCCAAGTAGCGGGAACGGACACCGGGGAGCTGTTTTTT
>NA|TRBV5-1|NA|TRBJ2-7
CASSPPGTKPSYEQYF
TGCGCCAGCAGCCCCCCAGGGACCAAGCCCTCCTACGAGCAGTACTTC
>NA|TRBV10-3|NA|TRBJ2-3
CAISDSSTDTQYF
TGTGCCATCAGTGACTCTAGCACAGATACGCAGTATTTT
>TRBD1|TRBV4-2|NA|TRBJ2-7
CASSQSPGQGFYEQYF
TGTGCCAGCAGCCAGTCCCCGGGACAGGGGTTCTACGAGCAGTACTTC
>TRBD2|TRBV9|NA|TRBJ2-1
CASGRRLAGGPIDEQFF
TGTGCCAGCGGGCGACGACTAGCGGGAGGGCCTATTGATGAGCAGTTCTTC
>TRBD2|TRBV5-1|once|TRBJ2-7
CASSLGLAGTSYEQYF
TGCGCCAGCAGCTTGGGACTAGCGGGGACCTCCTACGAGCAGTACTTC
>TRBD1|TRBV6-4|NA|TRBJ2-3
CASRRDRGTDTQYF
TGTGCCAGCAGGCGGGACAGGGGGACAGATACGCAGTATTTT
>TRBD1|TRBV28|once|TRBJ2-1
CASSLDRVDEQFF
TGTGCCAGCAGTCTGGACAGGGTGGATGAGCAGTTCTTC
>TRBD1|TRBV7-3|NA|TRBJ1-5
CASSLDRGKPQHF
TGTGCCAGCAGCTTAGACAGGGGAAAGCCCCAGCATTTT
>NA|TRBV9|NA|TRBJ2-1
CASSVGLSYNEQFF
TGTGCCAGCAGCGTAGGTCTATCCTACAATGAGCAGTTCTTC
>NA|TRBV15|NA|TRBJ2-5
CATSRDDRGGETQYF
TGTGCCACCAGCAGAGATGATAGGGGTGGAGAGACCCAGTACTTC
>NA|TRBV4-2|NA|TRBJ2-7
CASSQDMRRTEAYSYEQYF
TGTGCCAGCAGCCAAGACATGAGGCGGACGGAAGCCTACTCCTACGAGCAGTACTTC
>NA|TRBV6-6|NA|TRBJ2-1
CASREESYNEQFF
TGTGCCAGCAGGGAGGAGTCCTACAATGAGCAGTTCTTC
>NA|TRBV6-5|NA|TRBJ1-6
CASSYTPPSLHF
TGTGCCAGCAGTTACACTCCCCCATCCCTCCACTTT
>TRBD1|TRBV5-1|NA|TRBJ1-4
CASSSGQGATNEKLFF
TGCGCCAGCAGCAGCGGACAGGGGGCAACTAATGAAAAACTGTTTTTT
>NA|TRBV28|NA|TRBJ2-7
CASSPRLGTSYEQYF
TGTGCCAGCAGTCCCCGGTTGGGGACTTCCTACGAGCAGTACTTC
>TRBD2|TRBV2|once|TRBJ2-7
CASRTGTTTTEQYF
TGTGCCAGCAGAACCGGGACTACCACCACCGAGCAGTACTTC
>TRBD2|TRBV6-5|NA|TRBJ2-1
CASSSVSGRANEQFF
TGTGCCAGCAGTTCCGTAAGCGGGAGGGCCAATGAGCAGTTCTTC
>NA|TRBV5-5|NA|TRBJ2-1
CASSRGRWWNEQFF
TGTGCCAGCAGCCGTGGGAGATGGTGGAATGAGCAGTTCTTC
>NA|TRBV5-1|once|TRBJ2-5
CASSVGGETQYF
TGCGCCAGCAGTGTTGGGGGTGAGACCCAGTACTTC
>NA|TRBV18|NA|TRBJ1-2
CASSPPENYGYTF
TGTGCCAGCTCACCACCGGAGAACTATGGCTACACCTTC
>TRBD2|TRBV19|NA|TRBJ2-1
CASSRSSGASSGFHEQFF
TGTGCCAGTAGTCGGTCTAGCGGAGCCTCATCAGGGTTCCATGAGCAGTTCTTC
>TRBD1|TRBV28|NA|TRBJ1-4
CASSLPGQSNEKLFF
TGTGCCAGCAGTTTACCGGGACAGTCTAATGAAAAACTGTTTTTT
>TRBD2|TRBV5-4|NA|TRBJ2-1
CASSLDSGSYNEQFF
TGTGCCAGCAGCTTGGACAGCGGGAGCTACAATGAGCAGTTCTTC
>TRBD2|TRBV13|NA|TRBJ2-1
CASSVGTTPYNEQFF
TGTGCCAGCAGCGTCGGGACTACGCCTTACAATGAGCAGTTCTTC
>TRBD2|TRBV4-1|NA|TRBJ2-1
CASSQGEAGAFNEQFF
TGCGCCAGCAGCCAAGGGGAAGCGGGAGCATTCAATGAGCAGTTCTTC
>NA|TRBV2|NA|TRBJ2-1
CASSEASGGEKFF
TGTGCCAGCAGTGAAGCTAGCGGTGGGGAAAAGTTCTTC
>TRBD1|TRBV2|once|TRBJ1-2
CASSSRAGGNYGYTF
TGTGCCAGCAGCTCGAGGGCAGGGGGTAACTATGGCTACACCTTC
>NA|TRBV6-1|NA|TRBJ2-7
CASSEFGYTKSQYF
TGTGCCAGCAGTGAATTTGGCTATACTAAGTCTCAGTACTTC
>TRBD1|TRBV2|NA|TRBJ1-2
CARGTAYGSMDYGYTF
TGTGCCAGAGGGACAGCTTACGGCTCAATGGACTATGGCTACACCTTC